The clone carrying this TCR beta chain showed up just a few times. What it recognizes is unknown. The record originates from a study of T-cell memory formation after mild COVID-19. Whole-study context: TCR clusters mostly belonged to single donors.

The germline gives CDR1 SGDLS, CDR2 YYNGEE. Trimming shortened V by 2 bases and J by 7 bases, and 14 bases separated the two germline ends. The CDR3 sequence is 14 residues long. Using its own MiXCR run on the 5' RACE reads, TCRdb lists one record per CDR3 protein. The sample comprises more than 300,000 distinct CDR3 sequences, 20% to 25% of which are singletons, and 21% rests with the top ten. General study points: The second-wave clones peaking on day 37 were not confirmed as SARS-CoV-2-specific. Clones shrinking from day 15 to 85 showed even CD4/CD8 mixes; later expanders tilted CD4+.

The chain combines TRBV9 with TRBJ2-3; D ambiguous. The receptor was isolated from a man between 18 and 29 years old who had mild COVID-19 (a few samples of this study predate the infection). Cell type and time point are not known. Specimen: PBMCs or a T cell subset sorted from them (not recorded which). The CDR3 DNA reads TGTGCCAGCAGCGTTTTCTATGACGAGAATACGCAGTATTTT. Translation: CASSVFYDENTQYF.